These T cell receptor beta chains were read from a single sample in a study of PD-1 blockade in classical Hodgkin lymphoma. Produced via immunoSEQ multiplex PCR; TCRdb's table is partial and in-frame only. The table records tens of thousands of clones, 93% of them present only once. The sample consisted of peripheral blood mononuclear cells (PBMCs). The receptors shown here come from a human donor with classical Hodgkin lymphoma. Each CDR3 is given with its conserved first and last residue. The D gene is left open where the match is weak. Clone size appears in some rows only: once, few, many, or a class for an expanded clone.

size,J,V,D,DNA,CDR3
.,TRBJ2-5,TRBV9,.,TGTGCCAGCAGCGTAGCTGTAGGGCAAGGGACCCAGTACTTC,CASSVAVGQGTQYF
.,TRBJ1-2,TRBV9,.,TGTGCCAGCAGCCAGAGGGGTGACGATGGCTACACCTTC,CASSQRGDDGYTF
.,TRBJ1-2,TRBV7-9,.,TGTGCCAGCAGCTTATGGGGCGCTAACTATGGCTACACCTTC,CASSLWGANYGYTF
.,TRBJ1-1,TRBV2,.,TGTGCCAGCAGTGATAATACGGTCACTGAAGCTTTCTTT,CASSDNTVTEAFF
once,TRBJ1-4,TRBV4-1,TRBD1,TGCGCCAGCAGCTTACAGGGGGGGGATGAAAAACTGTTTTTT,CASSLQGGDEKLFF
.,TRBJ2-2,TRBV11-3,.,TGTGCCAGCAGCTTGGGAGGCGTAGGTACCGGGGAGCTGTTTTTT,CASSLGGVGTGELFF
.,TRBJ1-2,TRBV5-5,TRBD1,TGTGCCAGCAGCCAAGACAGGGTGAACTATGGCTACACCTTC,CASSQDRVNYGYTF
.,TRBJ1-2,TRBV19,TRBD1,TGTGCCAGTAGTCCGGGGACAGACCCATATCGCTACACCTTC,CASSPGTDPYRYTF
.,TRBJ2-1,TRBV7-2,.,TGTGCCAGCAGCTTAGTAGCTATGCAGTTCTTC,CASSLVAMQFF
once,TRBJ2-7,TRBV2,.,TGTGCCAGCAGTGAATGGGCTAACTACGAGCAGTACTTC,CASSEWANYEQYF
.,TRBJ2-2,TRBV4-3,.,TGCGCCAGCAGTCTCGCAGGGACGGCACCCGGGGAGCTGTTTTTT,CASSLAGTAPGELFF
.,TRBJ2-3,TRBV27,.,TGTGCCAGCAGTTTTAACCCGGCAGATACGCAGTATTTT,CASSFNPADTQYF
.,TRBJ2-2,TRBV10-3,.,TGTGCCATCAGTGGGAGGCAGTCAACCGGGGAGCTGTTTTTT,CAISGRQSTGELFF
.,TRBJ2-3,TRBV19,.,TGTGCCAGTAGTAGTATCGGGTTGGGGGCAGATACGCAGTATTTT,CASSSIGLGADTQYF
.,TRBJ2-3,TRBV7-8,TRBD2,TGTGCCAGCAGCTTAAGACTAGCGGGGAGCACAGATACGCAGTATTTT,CASSLRLAGSTDTQYF
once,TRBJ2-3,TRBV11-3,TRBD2,TGTGCCAGCAGCTTAACGGGGGGGGGCACAGATACGCAGTATTTT,CASSLTGGGTDTQYF
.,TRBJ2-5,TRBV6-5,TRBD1,TGTGCCAGCAGTCAGAGGGACAGGGTATGGGAGACCCAGTACTTC,CASSQRDRVWETQYF
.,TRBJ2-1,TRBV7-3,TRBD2,TGTGCCAGCAGCCAAGGACTAGCGTCCCAAGAGCAGTTCTTC,CASSQGLASQEQFF
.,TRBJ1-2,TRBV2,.,TGTGCCAGCAACGGGGGGGCAGGCGGCTACACCTTC,CASNGGAGGYTF
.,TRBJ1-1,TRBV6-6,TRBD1,TGTGCCAGCAGTTCTGGGACAGGACCGAACACTGAAGCTTTCTTT,CASSSGTGPNTEAFF
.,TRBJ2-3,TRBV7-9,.,TGTGCCAGCATCCTCGGGCAGACCACAGATACGCAGTATTTT,CASILGQTTDTQYF
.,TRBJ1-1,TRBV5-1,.,TGCGCCAGCAGCTTGGAAGCCGGGCTGTATACTGAAGCTTTCTTT,CASSLEAGLYTEAFF
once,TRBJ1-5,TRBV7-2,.,TGTGCCAGCAGCTTAGGACAGAATCAGCCCCAGCATTTT,CASSLGQNQPQHF
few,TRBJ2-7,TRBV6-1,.,TGTGCCAGCAGTGAATTTCGGCTGCTGTACTTC,CASSEFRLLYF
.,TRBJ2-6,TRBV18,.,TGTGCCAGCTCACCTACAGGGCTCTCTGGGGCCAACGTCCTGACTTTC,CASSPTGLSGANVLTF
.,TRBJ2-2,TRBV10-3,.,TGTGCCATCAGTGAGCTAGAACCCGGTTTGACCGGGGAGCTGTTTTTT,CAISELEPGLTGELFF
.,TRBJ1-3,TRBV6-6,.,TGTGCCAGCAGCAATTCTGGAAACACCATATATTTT,CASSNSGNTIYF
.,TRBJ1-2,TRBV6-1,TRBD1,TGTGCCAGCAGTGAATCTTACAGGGGGTCTGGAGGCTACACCTTC,CASSESYRGSGGYTF
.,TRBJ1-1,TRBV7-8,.,TGTGCCAGCAGCTTAGTCGTGGGGGGGGTTATGAACACTGAAGCTTTCTTT,CASSLVVGGVMNTEAFF
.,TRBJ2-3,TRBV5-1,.,TGCGCCAGCAGGCTTCTAGCGAGCACAGATACGCAGTATTTT,CASRLLASTDTQYF